The clone carrying this TCR beta chain was observed at least ten times. The time point here: after trial treatment. Treatment here: LDRT plus nivolumab, ipilimumab, low-dose cyclophosphamide and aspirin (RACIN trial). Primers targeting TRAV and TRBV primed first-strand cDNA, covering alpha and beta chains. TCRs underwent 15 to 20 PCR cycles of amplification with a constant-region primer and V-primer adapter. TCRdb processed the reads anew with MiXCR; each CDR3 protein has one entry. The sample consists of 95,000 to 100,000 distinct CDR3 sequences, 20% to 25% of them appearing once. The data belong to a study of low-dose radiotherapy and immunotherapy resistance in tumors. The germline V gene has CDR1 SGHRS and CDR2 YFSETQ. The V and J ends lost 0 bases and 4 bases respectively, with 11 bases between them. CDR3 length equals 14 residues.

The sample in question was PBMCs, obtained after low-dose radiotherapy plus immunotherapy. The rearrangement links TRBV5-1 to TRBJ2-7; TRBD1 is a possible D gene (6 bases). This TCR came from a male donor with prostate cancer. The CDR3 loop is CASSLALQGYEQYF. The CDR3 DNA reads as TGCGCCAGCAGCTTGGCCCTACAGGGTTACGAGCAGTACTTC.